The 11 T cell receptor beta chains below were found in one sample sequenced in a study of prognosis after radiotherapy for stage I lung cancer. Researchers used two-round multiplex PCR to amplify TCR beta CDR3 starting from genomic DNA. Used in first-round PCR were primers specific to each TRBV and TRBJ gene. MiXCR was run by TCRdb on the multiplex PCR reads, yielding one entry per CDR3 protein. The table has some 38,000 distinct CDR3 sequences, around 22% seen once. The input for sequencing was PBMCs, taken before or after stereotactic body radiation therapy (not recorded which). The receptor set was obtained from a donor aged 50 or older with non-small cell lung cancer.

In the case of this clonotype: A far larger clone is off by one base, so a read error is likely. This sequence joins TRBV6-8 and TRBJ2-3, with D tentatively TRBD1 or TRBD2 (5 bases each). Per germline, CDR1 MNHGY and CDR2 SAAAGT. The length of the CDR3 is 14 residues. The CDR3 loop is CVSLRDASTDTQYF. CDR3 DNA sequence: TGTGTCAGCCTCCGGGACGCAAGCACAGATACGCAGTATTTT.

This clonotype was found many times. The chain joins TRBV19 to TRBJ2-1; D ambiguous. Germline loops: CDR1 LNHDA, CDR2 SQIVND (reference sequence). Trimming stripped 4 bases from V and 5 bases from J, with 9 bases between. The length of the CDR3 is 13 residues. The CDR3 protein is CASSSGANNEQFF. The CDR3 nucleotides read TGTGCCAGTAGTAGCGGAGCCAACAATGAGCAGTTCTTC.

The rearrangement joins TRBV28 to TRBJ1-2; unclear D gene. Trimming took off 3 bases at V and 8 bases at J, with 19 bases between the two ends. Germline values: CDR1 MDHEN, CDR2 SYDVKM. The CDR3 runs 15 residues. The CDR3 DNA is TGTGCCAGCAGTTTTCTCGGACGGCGCCCTGGAGGCTACACCTTC. Translated: CASSFLGRRPGGYTF.

About this clonotype itself: Just one base apart from a much larger clone, this may be a read error. The conserved phenylalanine or tryptophan normally closing the CDR3 is absent here, so this likely arose from a read error. V gene TRBV6-5 combines with J gene TRBJ2-3, with 8 bases lining up with TRBD2. CDR1 and CDR2 (germline): MNHEY, SVGAGI. The CDR3 sequence is 15 residues long. The V and J ends lost 6 bases and 5 bases, in that order; junction bases with no gene match: 10. CDR3 loop: CASSYGGVARDTQYL. The CDR3 DNA is TGTGCCAGCAGCTACGGGGGGGTAGCGCGAGATACGCAGTATCTT.

In this sample, this clonotype turned up once. A much larger clone lies a single base off, so this may be a read error. The chain couples TRBV3-1 to TRBJ2-3; D is uncertain. The CDR3 length is 15 residues. Germline CDR1 reads LGHDT; CDR2 reads YNNKEL (reference sequence). V dropped 1 base and J dropped 8 bases, with 16 bases sitting between them. The CDR3 spells CASSQAAAIMGTQYF. Written as DNA, the CDR3 is TGTGCCAGCAGCCAAGCGGCGGCTATCATGGGTACGCAGTATTTT.

This clonotype was found many times. V is TRBV9 and J is TRBJ1-1; a weak D match, TRBD1 (5 bases). The V gene's germline CDR1 is SGDLS and CDR2 YYNGEE. This CDR3 region has 17 residues. Trimming removed 6 bases at V and 0 bases at J, with 21 bases between. The CDR3 nucleotides are TGTGCCAGCACTCCCTTGGGGCCCAGGTTCATGAACACTGAAGCTTTCTTT. This gives the protein CASTPLGPRFMNTEAFF.

In this sample, this clonotype turned up many times. The chain has TRBV29-1 and TRBJ1-2; TRBD1 might be the D (6 bases). Germline CDR1 is SQVTM and CDR2 is ANQGSEA. This CDR3 is built from 14 residues. Trimming shortened V by 2 bases and J by 7 bases, and 17 bases separated the two germline ends. CDR3 nucleotides: TGCAGCGTTGAACCCATGAGGGGGGAGGTTGGCTACACCTTC. Amino acid sequence: CSVEPMRGEVGYTF.

Points on this clonotype: Germline is not matched at one junction end, which may reflect a read error. The rearrangement links TRBV10-3 to TRBJ1-1, with TRBD1 identical over 9 bases. The CDR3 has 13 residues. CDR1 is ENHRY, CDR2 SYGVKD, per germline. CDR3 sequence reads: CATSTGGSTESFF. The CDR3 coding sequence is TGTGCCACCTCGACAGGGGGAAGTACTGAATCTTTCTTT.

A note on this clonotype: Its ends do not fully match the called genes, so a read error is possible. This rearrangement joins TRBV6-4 to TRBJ2-1; 7 bases line up with TRBD1. The CDR3 extends over 16 amino acids. Germline assignment: CDR1 MRHNA and CDR2 SNTAGT. CDR3 nucleotides: TGTGCCGGCAGTCGTAACCGGGACAGCTCCTACAATGAGCATTTCTTC. It translates to CAGSRNRDSSYNEHFF.

Concerning this clonotype itself: This probably arose from a read error, given a far larger clone one base away. The chain combines TRBV6-2 or TRBV6-3 with TRBJ1-5; D is unresolved. The CDR3 loop spans 13 amino acids. CDR1 is MNHEY and CDR2 is SVGEGT in the germline V gene. V lost 5 bases, J lost 4 bases, and 9 bases lay in between. The CDR3 nucleotides are TGTGCCAGCAGTCACGACGCAAATCAGCCCCAGCATTTT. Encoded protein: CASSHDANQPQHF.

This clonotype was detected many times. The chain has TRBV6-2 or TRBV6-3 and TRBJ1-1; 8 nucleotides match TRBD1. This CDR3 contains 15 residues. V was clipped by 2 bases and J by 10 bases; unmatched bases: 12. From germline, CDR1 is MNHEY and CDR2 SVGEGT. This CDR3 is CASSYPSQGARGAFF. The CDR3 region has the DNA TGTGCCAGCAGTTACCCATCCCAGGGGGCTAGGGGAGCTTTCTTT.